The 32 T cell receptor beta chains below all came from one sample that was sequenced in a study of blood T cell repertoires in COVID-19 (dated by TCRdb to 2020 to 2022). Receptor amplification or capture employed the immunoSEQ multiplex PCR assay. This is the immuneACCESS table as TCRdb keeps it, with only in-frame sequences that have V and J called. A part of the clones is gone; compared with another copy, unresolved V genes explain less than half, and the rest is unexplained. Across this sample there are fewer than 450,000 clones, with approximately 88% seen only once. More than 2% of the sample is taken by the ten largest. Sequencing was done on a sample of PBMCs or T cells enriched from blood (not recorded which). All receptors come from a woman between 40 and 50 years old with acute COVID-19.

The chain employs TRBV5-8 and TRBJ1-2; 12 bases are a match to TRBD1. The germline V gene has CDR1 SGHTS and CDR2 YDEGEE. Trimming took 4 bases from V and 7 from J; bases not matched to a gene: 5. The CDR3 is 14 amino acids. As DNA, the CDR3 is TGTGCCAGCAGCATGGGACAGGGGGCGCCTGGCTACACCTTC. Its protein is CASSMGQGAPGYTF.

V gene TRBV6-5 combines with J gene TRBJ2-2; weak D call: TRBD2 (5 bases). The CDR3 is made up of 14 amino acids. Germline V gene sequence: CDR1 MNHEY, CDR2 SVGAGI. Deletions cut 6 bases from V and 4 bases from J, with 12 bases between. The CDR3 bases are TGTGCCAGCAGAAACGGGGTCTCCACCGGGGAGCTGTTTTTT. It yields the protein CASRNGVSTGELFF.

CDR3 bases: TGTGCCAGCAGCGTAGATCTTTGGGGGCCTAAGCAAGAGACCCAGTACTTC. As protein: CASSVDLWGPKQETQYF. V usage is TRBV9 and J usage is TRBJ2-5; possible D gene TRBD1, 6 bases. The ends were cut back, 0 bases at V and 2 bases at J, with 17 bases in the middle. CDR1 and CDR2 (germline): SGDLS, YYNGEE. The CDR3 length is 17 residues.

The chain links TRBV7-9 to TRBJ2-1, with D perhaps matching TRBD1 (7 bases). The CDR3 is 13 residues long. CDR1 is SEHNR and CDR2 is FQNEAQ in the germline V gene (reference sequence). The V end was cut by 5 bases, the J end by 7 bases, with 12 bases between. The CDR3 nucleotides are TGTGCCAGCAGCGCGGGACAGTGGAATGAGCAGTTCTTC. Translating it yields CASSAGQWNEQFF.

The chain links TRBV29-1 to TRBJ1-5; TRBD1 is a possible D gene (6 bases). The CDR3 length is 15 residues. Germline V gene data show CDR1 as SQVTM and CDR2 as ANQGSEA. V dropped 4 bases and J dropped 7 bases, with 20 bases sitting between them. CDR3 protein: CSVAYGQGINQPQHF. CDR3 coding DNA: TGCAGCGTTGCCTATGGTCAGGGGATCAACCAGCCCCAGCATTTT.

This chain uses TRBV29-1 with TRBJ2-1; TRBD2 aligns across 12 bases. Germline V gene sequence: CDR1 SQVTM, CDR2 ANQGSEA. The junction had 4 bases not matched to a gene; V was cut back by 7 bases and J by 6 bases. The length of the CDR3 is 13 residues. The CDR3 DNA follows: TGCAGCGCCGGGACTAGCGGGTCCAATGAGCAGTTCTTC. Protein: CSAGTSGSNEQFF.

The CDR3 nucleotides are TGTGCCAGCAGCTTCAACAGAGCTGAAGCTTTCTTT. The encoded protein is CASSFNRAEAFF. The chain carries TRBV11-2 and TRBJ1-1; no reliable D call. CDR3 length: 12 residues. V gave up 3 bases and J gave up 6 bases, with 8 bases separating them. Germline V lookup: CDR1 SGHAT, CDR2 FQNNGV. The full variable domain, completed using reference TRBV11-2 and TRBJ1-1, is EAGVAQSPRYKIIEKRQSVAFWCNPISGHATLYWYQQILGQGPKLLIQFQNNGVVDDSQLPKDRFSAERLKGVDSTLKIQPAKLEDSAVYLCASSFNRAEAFFGQGTRLTVV.

The table lists this clone with a count of one. The V and J genes are TRBV19 and TRBJ1-5; perhaps TRBD1 as D (5 bases). Germline CDR1 and CDR2: LNHDA and SQIVND (reference sequence). The germline V and J ends were trimmed by 6 bases and 7 bases, with 19 bases remaining between them. The length of the CDR3 is 15 residues. The CDR3, as DNA: TGTGCCAGTAGCCAGGGTGACGGCTCAAGACAGCCCCAGCATTTT. Residues: CASSQGDGSRQPQHF.

This clone appeared once. J is TRBJ1-5 and V is TRBV3-1 (or the pseudogene TRBV3-2); possibly TRBD1 for D (6 bases). The CDR3 consists of 16 residues. With 3 bases removed from V and 2 bases from J, the gap between germline ends came to 14 bases. Germline CDR1 is LGHDT and CDR2 is YNNKEL (reference sequence). In DNA, the CDR3 is TGTGCCAGCAGCCATAACCCGACAGGTGGCAATCAGCCCCAGCATTTT. Amino acid sequence: CASSHNPTGGNQPQHF.

This chain joins TRBV7-9 and TRBJ1-4; D is unclear. This CDR3 has 16 residues. CDR1 SEHNR and CDR2 FQNEAQ come from the germline V gene (reference sequence). The ends were cut back, 1 base at V and 5 bases at J, with 14 bases in the middle. The CDR3 loop is CASSLGVGVLNEKLFF. CDR3 sequence (DNA): TGTGCCAGCAGCTTAGGTGTCGGGGTTCTCAATGAAAAACTGTTTTTT.

V usage is TRBV5-5 and J usage is TRBJ2-7; 9 bases match TRBD1. The V segment lost 0 bases and the J segment 4 bases; nucleotides outside the gene matches: 11. The CDR3 is 17 residues long. CDR1 SGHKS and CDR2 YYEKEE come from the germline V gene (reference sequence). The CDR3 DNA follows: TGTGCCAGCAGCTTGGGGAGGGGGACAGGGCTAGTATACGAGCAGTACTTC. Protein sequence: CASSLGRGTGLVYEQYF. The full variable domain, with the rest looked up from reference TRBV5-5 and TRBJ2-7, is DAGVTQSPTHLIKTRGQQVTLRCSPISGHKSVSWYQQVLGQGPQFIFQYYEKEERGRGNFPDRFSARQFPNYSSELNVNALLLGDSALYLCASSLGRGTGLVYEQYFGPGTRLTVT.

This clone was seen once. V and J are TRBV7-6 and TRBJ2-2, with D possibly matching TRBD2 (7 bases). Between the trimmed V and J ends, which lost 1 base and 3 bases, there was a span of 15 bases. CDR1 and CDR2 (germline): SGHVS, FNYEAQ. The CDR3 covers 17 residues. The CDR3 bases are TGTGCCAGCAGCTTAGGTATTCGGGGGGCCGACACCGGGGAGCTGTTTTTT. It is translated as CASSLGIRGADTGELFF.

This clone was observed a single time. This chain connects TRBV30 to TRBJ1-2; D might be TRBD1 (5 bases). V lost 1 base to trimming and J lost 3 bases, with 9 bases between them. The CDR3 covers 13 residues. The germline gives CDR1 GTSNPN, CDR2 SVGIG (reference sequence). The CDR3 spells CAWSEEGYYGYTF. In nucleotides, the CDR3 is TGTGCCTGGAGTGAGGAGGGGTACTATGGCTACACCTTC. Combining the CDR3 with reference TRBV30 and TRBJ1-2 gives the whole variable domain SQTIHQWPATLVQPVGSPLSLECTVEGTSNPNLYWYRQAAGRGLQLLFYSVGIGQISSEVPQNLSASRPQDRQFILSSKKLLLSDSGFYLCAWSEEGYYGYTFGSGTRLTVV.

V usage is TRBV2 and J usage is TRBJ1-5; D is possibly TRBD1 (5 bases). Germline-derived CDR1 and CDR2 are SNHLY and FYNNEI. The CDR3 runs 13 residues. V shed 7 bases and J shed 1 base, with 8 bases lying between them. CDR3 nucleotide sequence: TGTGCCAGCAAAGGGGTGAGCAATCAGCCCCAGCATTTT. It is translated as CASKGVSNQPQHF.

V gene TRBV12-5 combines with J gene TRBJ1-4, with D possibly TRBD1 on 5 matching bases. This CDR3 comprises 13 residues. V lost 8 bases to trimming and J lost 5 bases, with 12 bases between them. CDR1 is LGHNT, CDR2 FRNRAP, per germline. The DNA of the CDR3 is TGTGCTAGTAAGGGGTGGGAAAATGAAAAACTGTTTTTT. It translates to CASKGWENEKLFF. Filled out from reference TRBV12-5 and TRBJ1-4, the complete variable domain reads DARVTQTPRHKVTEMGQEVTMRCQPILGHNTVFWYRQTMMQGLELLAYFRNRAPLDDSGMPKDRFSAEMPDATLATLKIQPSEPRDSAVYFCASKGWENEKLFFGSGTQLSVL.

This clone was seen once. J is TRBJ1-5 and V is TRBV6-5; D call uncertain. In germline, CDR1 is MNHEY, CDR2 SVGAGI. CDR3 length equals 12 residues. V lost 5 bases to trimming and J lost 3 bases, with 5 bases between them. The CDR3 loop is CASSTNNQPQHF. CDR3 DNA sequence: TGTGCCAGCAGTACAAACAATCAGCCCCAGCATTTT.

The J gene is TRBJ1-2, the V gene TRBV20-1; D not resolved. Trimming shortened V by 1 base and J by 8 bases, and 8 bases separated the two germline ends. CDR1 is DFQATT and CDR2 is SNEGSKA in the germline V gene (reference sequence). The CDR3 length is 11 residues. CDR3 region: CSARGGGGYTF. CDR3 coding DNA: TGCAGTGCTAGAGGCGGCGGAGGCTACACCTTC.

The chain carries TRBV4-2 and TRBJ2-7; D remains unclear. The V gene's germline CDR1 is LGHNA and CDR2 YNFKEQ. V was cut by 1 base and J by 0 bases, with 7 bases left in between. CDR3 size: 14 residues. The CDR3: CASSQGGNSYEQYF. DNA of the CDR3: TGTGCCAGCAGCCAAGGTGGCAACTCCTACGAGCAGTACTTC.

This chain connects TRBV3-1 (or the pseudogene TRBV3-2) to TRBJ2-3; tentatively, D is TRBD2 (6 bases). V dropped 1 base and J dropped 4 bases, with 9 bases sitting between them. There are 14 residues in the CDR3. Per germline, CDR1 LGHDT and CDR2 YNNKEL (reference sequence). The CDR3 bases are TGTGCCAGCAGCCAAGCGCGACTAGCAGATACGCAGTATTTT. It codes for CASSQARLADTQYF.

The chain combines TRBV5-8 with TRBJ1-1, with D unresolved. Germline-derived CDR1 and CDR2 are SGHTS and YDEGEE. This CDR3 is built from 9 residues. Trimming took 2 bases from V and 14 from J, leaving 7 bases between them. Written as DNA, the CDR3 is TGTGCCAGCAGCTTTGTAAGCTTCTTT. Protein product: CASSFVSFF.

The gene calls are TRBV5-1 and TRBJ1-1; tentatively, D is TRBD1 (6 bases). This CDR3 has 15 amino acids. Trimming took 2 bases from V and 1 from J, leaving 12 bases between them. Germline values: CDR1 SGHRS, CDR2 YFSETQ. CDR3 sequence reads: CASSFQGWENTEAFF. CDR3 DNA sequence: TGCGCCAGCAGCTTCCAGGGGTGGGAGAACACTGAAGCTTTCTTT.

The CDR3 nucleotides are TGTGCCACCAGTGACAGACAGGGATTCGTGCAGTTCTTC. Its translation is CATSDRQGFVQFF. The chain employs TRBV24-1 and TRBJ2-1, with 7 bases fitting TRBD1. CDR1 is KGHDR and CDR2 is SFDVKD in the germline V gene. V was clipped by 4 bases and J by 12 bases; unmatched bases: 8. The CDR3 is made up of 13 amino acids.

CDR3 loop: CASSRTGNTGSSYEQYF. In nucleotides, the CDR3 is TGTGCCAGCTCACGGACTGGGAACACGGGGAGCTCCTACGAGCAGTACTTC. This rearrangement joins TRBV18 to TRBJ2-7, with a weak D call TRBD2 (5 bases). The germline V and J ends were trimmed by 4 bases and 0 bases, with 19 bases remaining between them. The germline V gene encodes CDR1 KGHSH and CDR2 LQKENI. The CDR3 sequence is 17 residues long. The variable domain in full, completed from reference TRBV18 and TRBJ2-7, reads NAGVMQNPRHLVRRRGQEARLRCSPMKGHSHVYWYRQLPEEGLKFMVYLQKENIIDESGMPKERFSAEFPKEGPSILRIQQVVRGDSAAYFCASSRTGNTGSSYEQYFGPGTRLTVT.

The chain uses TRBV5-1 and TRBJ2-1; D gene uncertain. CDR1 and CDR2 from the germline V gene are SGHRS and YFSETQ. V lost 0 bases to trimming and J lost 6 bases, with 13 bases between them. The CDR3 is 15 residues long. The CDR3 region has the DNA TGCGCCAGCAGCTTGGTGCGCAGCGATCTCAATGAGCAGTTCTTC. Amino acid sequence: CASSLVRSDLNEQFF.

The chain is built from TRBV30 and TRBJ2-1; maybe TRBD2 (6 bases). Trimming shortened V by 3 bases and J by 5 bases, and 8 bases separated the two germline ends. CDR1 and CDR2 (germline): GTSNPN, SVGIG (reference sequence). The CDR3 totals 12 residues. The CDR3 DNA reads as TGTGCCTGGAGACGGGAGCACAATGAGCAGTTCTTC. It specifies CAWRREHNEQFF. The full variable domain, its missing parts supplied by reference TRBV30 and TRBJ2-1, is SQTIHQWPATLVQPVGSPLSLECTVEGTSNPNLYWYRQAAGRGLQLLFYSVGIGQISSEVPQNLSASRPQDRQFILSSKKLLLSDSGFYLCAWRREHNEQFFGPGTRLTVL.

This clone was recorded once. CDR3 in DNA: TGTGCCAGCTCACCATCCCTGGCTGCCCATCTCTACGAGCAGTACTTC. This codes for CASSPSLAAHLYEQYF. The genes are TRBV18 and TRBJ2-7, with D unresolved. The V and J ends lost 2 bases and 3 bases respectively, with 17 bases between them. Germline loops: CDR1 KGHSH, CDR2 LQKENI. The CDR3 spans 16 residues.

The chain uses TRBV25-1 and TRBJ1-1; TRBD1 agrees at 7 bases. CDR1 is MGHDK, CDR2 SYGVNS, per germline. This CDR3 is 15 amino acids long. V gave up 3 bases and J gave up 5 bases; unmatched junction bases: 9. The CDR3 sequence is CASSDLKGAGTEAFF. The DNA of the CDR3 is TGTGCCAGCAGTGACCTAAAGGGGGCGGGGACTGAAGCTTTCTTT.

This sequence joins TRBV5-1 and TRBJ2-5; unclear D gene. The V and J ends lost 0 bases and 5 bases respectively, with 14 bases between them. Germline loops: CDR1 SGHRS, CDR2 YFSETQ. The length of the CDR3 is 15 residues. Written as DNA, the CDR3 is TGCGCCAGCAGCTTGGTTTACTCGAGCGATGAGACCCAGTACTTC. Its translation is CASSLVYSSDETQYF.

This sequence joins TRBV4-1 and TRBJ2-4, with D uncertain. Germline CDR1 reads MGHRA; CDR2 reads YSYEKL. Trimming removed 2 bases at V and 1 base at J, with 6 bases between. The CDR3 has 14 amino acids. CDR3 region: CASSQHLAKNIQYF. Written as DNA, the CDR3 is TGCGCCAGCAGCCAACATTTGGCCAAAAACATTCAGTACTTC.

To note about this clone: The same CDR3 is also encoded by other DNA sequences in this sample. The rearrangement uses TRBV9 and TRBJ2-3; 11 bases line up with TRBD2. The CDR3 loop spans 17 amino acids. Germline CDR1 SGDLS, CDR2 YYNGEE. The J segment lost 6 bases and the V segment lost 0 bases, leaving 9 bases of the junction unmatched. The CDR3 sequence is CASSVVGSGGAGDTQYF. As DNA, the CDR3 is TGTGCCAGCAGCGTAGTGGGTAGCGGGGGGGCCGGGGATACGCAGTATTTT. Together with reference TRBV9 and TRBJ2-3, the CDR3 gives the full variable domain: DSGVTQTPKHLITATGQRVTLRCSPRSGDLSVYWYQQSLDQGLQFLIQYYNGEERAKGNILERFSAQQFPDLHSELNLSSLELGDSALYFCASSVVGSGGAGDTQYFGPGTRLTVL.

This clone was seen once. The gene calls are TRBV3-1 (or the pseudogene TRBV3-2) and TRBJ1-5, with D possibly matching TRBD1 (6 bases). This CDR3 region has 16 residues. Germline V gene lookup returns CDR1 LGHDT and CDR2 YNNKEL (reference sequence). The V gene lost 1 base and the J gene lost 1 base, with 11 bases spanning the gap. The CDR3 is CASSQGWQGSNQPQHF. DNA of the CDR3: TGTGCCAGCAGCCAAGGTTGGCAGGGGAGCAATCAGCCCCAGCATTTT.

The chain carries TRBV14 and TRBJ1-1; perhaps TRBD1 as D (6 bases). The V end was cut by 1 base, the J end by 14 bases, with 17 bases between. The CDR3 is 13 amino acids. From germline, CDR1 is SGHDN and CDR2 FVKESK. The chain's CDR3 is CASSQVIGGGRFF. CDR3 coding DNA: TGTGCCAGCAGCCAAGTTATAGGGGGGGGAAGGTTCTTT.